This is a list of T cell receptor beta chains from one sample in a study of blood T cell repertoires in COVID-19. Clones were read by immunoSEQ multiplex PCR, and TCRdb kept only the in-frame ones, dropping some. The sample holds some 40,000 clones, over 75% seen once. The source material was peripheral blood. The source is a human donor in a cohort sampled during active COVID-19. The CDR3 runs from the conserved cysteine through the conserved F or W. The order of the fields is J gene, V gene, D gene, clone size, CDR3 DNA, CDR3 protein. D genes are given only for firm matches. For some rows the clone size is stated as once, few or many, or as a class when expanded; others skip it.

TRBJ2-1 | TRBV10-3 | . | . | TGTGCCACCACCCCACCGGGGAATGAGCAGTTCTTC | CATTPPGNEQFF
TRBJ1-4 | TRBV9 | . | . | TGTGCCAGCAGCGTAGTCTGGGTTTGGGGGGATGAAGACGAAAAACTGTTTTTT | CASSVVWVWGDEDEKLFF
TRBJ1-2 | TRBV11-1 | TRBD1 | . | TGTGCCAGCAGCTTTACAGGGGGCGCGAACTATGGCTACACCTTC | CASSFTGGANYGYTF
TRBJ1-1 | TRBV7-8 | . | . | TGTGCCAGCAGCTTAGTGGAGGGGCAAAATAAAAACACTGAAGCTTTCTTT | CASSLVEGQNKNTEAFF
TRBJ2-7 | TRBV6-5 | . | . | TGTGCCAGCGTTCTGGCTAGCTACGAGCAGTACTTC | CASVLASYEQYF
TRBJ1-1 | TRBV5-3 | TRBD1 | . | TGTGCCAGAAGCTTGAACCGGGACAGGGCCATGAACACTGAAGCTTTCTTT | CARSLNRDRAMNTEAFF
TRBJ2-1 | TRBV27 | TRBD2 | . | TGTGCCAGCAGTTTCAGCGGGGGGATCTACAATGAGCAGTTCTTC | CASSFSGGIYNEQFF
TRBJ1-2 | TRBV24-1 | TRBD1 | . | TGTGCCACCAGGAGGGGGCAAGGCGACTATGGCTACACCTTC | CATRRGQGDYGYTF
TRBJ2-7 | TRBV5-4 | . | few | TGTGCCAGCAGCTTGCCGGGGTACGAGCAGTACTTC | CASSLPGYEQYF
TRBJ2-3 | TRBV13 | TRBD2 | . | TGTGCCAGCAGCCTCGGACTAGCGGGTAGTACGCAGTATTTT | CASSLGLAGSTQYF
TRBJ2-7 | TRBV2 | . | . | TGTGCCAGCAGTTTCCAATACGAGCAGTACTTC | CASSFQYEQYF
TRBJ1-1 | TRBV11-2 | . | few | TGTGCCAGCAGCTCGAGTCTCTTGAACACTGAAGCTTTCTTT | CASSSSLLNTEAFF
TRBJ2-5 | TRBV6-6 | TRBD2 | . | TGTGCCAGCAGTTACTCGATCGGTAGCGGGAAAGAGACCCAGTACTTC | CASSYSIGSGKETQYF
TRBJ2-1 | TRBV18 | TRBD1 | . | TGTGCCAGCTCGTCATACAGGGGTGAGCAGTTCTTC | CASSSYRGEQFF
TRBJ2-7 | TRBV27 | . | . | TGTGCCAGCAGTCCCCCGGGGAGGTACTACGAGCAGTACTTC | CASSPPGRYYEQYF
TRBJ2-3 | TRBV7-8 | . | . | TGTGCCAGCAGCCCGCGACAGGAGGGCACAGATACGCAGTATTTT | CASSPRQEGTDTQYF
TRBJ2-1 | TRBV11-2 | . | . | TGTGCCAGCAGCTTAGGCCTAGCCCCCATTCAGGAGCAGTTCTTC | CASSLGLAPIQEQFF
TRBJ2-2 | TRBV5-6 | . | . | TGTGCCAGCAGCTTGTGGGGACATGCCGCGTGGGAGCTGTTTTTT | CASSLWGHAAWELFF
TRBJ2-7 | TRBV5-6 | TRBD1 | . | TGTGCCAGCAGCGACGGACAGGGTGCACCCTACGAGCAGTACTTC | CASSDGQGAPYEQYF